This TCR beta chain was recovered during a study of beta chain features in type 1 diabetes. Study-level findings and limits: When Type 1 diabetes patients were examined, their TCRB CDR3s proved moderately but significantly shorter in all four CD4+ subsets.

This clone was seen a few times. The antigen is unknown. Donors contributed one heparinised blood draw apiece, averaging approximately 100 mL. Populations obtained by sorting all exceeded 98% purity. Every bit of the isolated RNA underwent reverse transcription, so sequencing read expressed TCRB transcripts. Generated by immunoSEQ multiplex PCR, the TCRdb table keeps only in-frame clones and is missing some. The sample shows hundreds of thousands of clones, around a sixth of them seen only once. Source material: naive CD4+ T cells from blood. This TCR was sampled from a woman younger than 35 in good health.

The CDR3 DNA reads TGTGCCAGCAGTCCTAGAAGCGGGCAAGAGACCCAGTACTTC. Translated: CASSPRSGQETQYF. The gene calls are TRBV6-1 and TRBJ2-5; D might be TRBD2 (6 bases). The length of the CDR3 is 14 residues. V lost 5 bases, J lost 2 bases, and 12 bases lay in between. CDR1 and CDR2 from the germline V gene are MNHNS and SASEGT.